The source of this T cell receptor beta chain is a study of T cell repertoires in cytomegalovirus infection. Study-level background: The authors used CMV epitopes that were HLA-C-restricted (recently identified) and HLA-B-restricted (well studied). Indicated by public TCR beta signatures were CMV infection and matching HLA type.

Study-level results: HLA-C-restricted CMV clonotypes gave the most frequent clonotype in two of eight donors.

This clonotype occurred many times. The antigen remains undetermined. Each CDR3 protein is one row after TCRdb ran MiXCR on the reads. There are about 130,000 distinct CDR3 sequences in the sample; more than 25% occur only once, and roughly 58% lies in the top ten. The CDR3 extends over 15 amino acids. V was cut by 6 bases and J by 10 bases, with 19 bases left in between. The germline gives CDR1 MNHNS, CDR2 SASEGT. This receptor was obtained from a human donor in good health (CMV status not recorded). Some clones in this sample may be carry-over from other donors' samples. The source material was CD8+ T cells from cultured PBMCs, sampled from culture after CMV antigen stimulation. The chain combines TRBV6-1 with TRBJ1-6; D is perhaps TRBD1 (6 bases). CDR3 sequence reads: CASSDQGTWDSPLHF. The CDR3 region has the DNA TGTGCCAGCAGCGACCAGGGGACTTGGGACTCACCCCTCCACTTT.